The 29 T cell receptor beta chains listed next were all sequenced from one sample in a study of blood T cell repertoires in COVID-19. Repertoires were generated with immunoSEQ multiplex PCR, while TCRdb's copy carries only in-frame clones and drops some. The sample records 180,000 or so clones, approximately 80% being singletons. The sequencing sample was made of peripheral blood. Receptors were obtained from a woman aged 50 to 60 with active or convalescent COVID-19.

This clone was counted a few times. This rearrangement joins TRBV6-5 to TRBJ2-5; a possible D gene is TRBD2 (6 bases). The germline CDR1 and CDR2 sequences are MNHEY and SVGAGI. V lost 0 bases and J lost 5, with 10 bases in between. This CDR3 spans 14 amino acids. In DNA, the CDR3 is TGTGCCAGCAGTTACTCAGGCGGGACTGAGACCCAGTACTTC. It encodes CASSYSGGTETQYF.

V usage is TRBV10-3 and J usage is TRBJ1-1; 12 positions match TRBD1. This CDR3 has 15 residues. Trimming removed 3 bases from V and 7 bases from J; junction bases left unmatched: 6. From germline, CDR1 is ENHRY and CDR2 SYGVKD. The CDR3 here is CAISERGQGAIEAFF. CDR3 nucleotides: TGTGCCATCAGTGAAAGGGGACAGGGGGCGATTGAAGCTTTCTTT.

The chain recombines TRBV19 with TRBJ1-2, with unresolved D. The CDR3 is made up of 13 amino acids. Germline V gives CDR1 LNHDA, CDR2 SQIVND (reference sequence). Trimming removed 1 base at V and 7 bases at J, with 10 bases between. CDR3 sequence reads: CASSIVGLSGYTF. In DNA form, the CDR3 reads TGTGCCAGTAGTATAGTTGGTTTGAGTGGCTACACCTTC. Full variable domain (remainder filled in from reference TRBV19 and TRBJ1-2): DGGITQSPKYLFRKEGQNVTLSCEQNLNHDAMYWYRQDPGQGLRLIYYSQIVNDFQKGDIAEGYSVSREKKESFPLTVTSAQKNPTAFYLCASSIVGLSGYTFGSGTRLTVV.

V is TRBV4-3 and J is TRBJ2-3; no reliable D call. This CDR3 is 15 amino acids long. Trimming left V 0 bases short and J 1 base short, with 8 bases between. Germline lookup yields CDR1 LGHNA and CDR2 YSLEER. CDR3 region: CASSQDGRGTDTQYF. CDR3 coding DNA: TGCGCCAGCAGCCAAGATGGTCGGGGCACAGATACGCAGTATTTT.

This clone has a handful of counts. V and J are TRBV7-2 and TRBJ1-4, with a possible D match to TRBD1 (6 bases). The CDR3 has 15 residues. Looked up from germline, CDR1 is SGHTA and CDR2 is FQGNSA. Trimming shortened V by 5 bases and J by 4 bases, and 14 bases separated the two germline ends. This chain's CDR3 is CASSPNRASNEKLFF. The CDR3 DNA reads TGTGCCAGCAGCCCAAACAGGGCCAGTAATGAAAAACTGTTTTTT.

This sequence joins TRBV18 and TRBJ1-1; 8 bases are shared with TRBD1. Germline V gene lookup returns CDR1 KGHSH and CDR2 LQKENI. J was trimmed by 4 bases and V by 6 bases; bases with no gene match: 13. The CDR3 runs 16 residues. The CDR3: CASSRQGINAGTEAFF. CDR3 DNA sequence: TGTGCCAGCTCCCGACAGGGGATTAATGCGGGCACTGAAGCTTTCTTT.

This clone occurred a few times. The V call is TRBV27, the J call TRBJ2-5, with 9 bases identical to TRBD2. Trimming cost V 2 bases and J 5 bases; bases outside gene matches: 6. Looked up from germline, CDR1 is MNHEY and CDR2 is SMNVEV (reference sequence). The CDR3 sequence is 15 residues long. The CDR3 sequence is CASSLKREARETQYF. The CDR3 nucleotides are TGTGCCAGCAGTTTAAAGCGGGAGGCCCGGGAGACCCAGTACTTC.

This clone was detected once. The gene calls are TRBV7-9 and TRBJ2-1; 10 nucleotides agree with TRBD1. CDR1 and CDR2 (germline): SEHNR, FQNEAQ (reference sequence). The V gene end was trimmed by 5 bases and the J gene end by 7 bases; junction bases not matched to a gene: 11. This CDR3 spans 16 amino acids. The CDR3 sequence is CASSARFGQGVNEQFF. In nucleotides, the CDR3 is TGTGCCAGCAGCGCGCGATTCGGACAGGGGGTTAATGAGCAGTTCTTC.

The genes are TRBV19 and TRBJ2-3, with 7 positions matching TRBD2. The CDR3 is 15 residues long. In germline, CDR1 is LNHDA, CDR2 SQIVND (reference sequence). J gave up 0 bases and V 6 bases, and 6 bases lay outside the gene matches. This CDR3 reads CASSQGLLSTDTQYF. DNA of the CDR3: TGTGCCAGTAGCCAGGGACTACTCAGCACAGATACGCAGTATTTT.

The chain recombines TRBV19 with TRBJ2-1, with 7 positions matching TRBD1. CDR3 size: 15 residues. Germline CDR1 reads LNHDA; CDR2 reads SQIVND (reference sequence). V shed 4 bases and J 6 bases; nucleotides not matched to a gene: 9. The CDR3 nucleotides are TGTGCCAGTAGTACCCACAGGGGAAAAGGCAATGAGCAGTTCTTC. Its protein is CASSTHRGKGNEQFF.

The chain employs TRBV3-1 (or the pseudogene TRBV3-2) and TRBJ1-2; no firm D call. The CDR3 spans 13 residues. The V end was cut by 1 base, the J end by 6 bases, with 9 bases between. The V gene's germline CDR1 is LGHDT and CDR2 YNNKEL (reference sequence). The CDR3 region has the DNA TGTGCCAGCAGCCAAGGGTTGAGGAATGGCTACACCTTC. Residues: CASSQGLRNGYTF.

The chain joins TRBV21-1 to TRBJ2-1; TRBD1 is the table's D call, not checked against the DNA. TRBV21-1 is a documented pseudogene. The CDR3 is made up of 18 amino acids. The CDR3 nucleotides read TGTGCCAGCACCTCGGGGGAGGATGGGACAGGGGGCAGGAATGAGCAGTTCTTC. It specifies CASTSGEDGTGGRNEQFF.

The chain couples TRBV18 to TRBJ1-2; D is perhaps TRBD1 (6 bases). This CDR3 contains 13 residues. CDR1 KGHSH and CDR2 LQKENI come from the germline V gene. V was clipped by 6 bases and J by 3 bases, with 11 bases between them. The CDR3 DNA is TGTGCCAGCTCCCGGACAGAGGACTATGGCTACACCTTC. Protein sequence: CASSRTEDYGYTF.

The chain couples TRBV5-4 to TRBJ2-7; no clear D gene. The germline V and J ends were trimmed by 4 bases and 1 base, with 9 bases remaining between them. This CDR3 spans 13 amino acids. CDR1 is SGHNT, CDR2 YYREEE, per germline (reference sequence). The CDR3 is CASSHTESYEQYF. CDR3 in DNA: TGTGCCAGCAGCCATACTGAATCCTACGAGCAGTACTTC.

CDR3 sequence reads: CASSTGTSFNEQFF. The CDR3 DNA is TGTGCCAGCAGTACGGGGACTAGCTTCAATGAGCAGTTCTTC. The rearrangement joins TRBV6-2 or TRBV6-3 to TRBJ2-1, with 9 bases matching TRBD2. J gave up 6 bases and V 5 bases, and 5 bases lay outside the gene matches. The CDR3 totals 14 residues. CDR1 MNHEY and CDR2 SVGEGT come from the germline V gene.

The gene calls are TRBV29-1 and TRBJ2-7; D might be TRBD1 (6 bases). V was pared by 1 base and J by 3 bases, with 7 bases between. There are 12 residues in the CDR3. CDR1 is SQVTM and CDR2 is ANQGSEA in the germline V gene. CDR3 region: CSVEGRGYEQYF. CDR3 nucleotides: TGCAGCGTTGAAGGCAGGGGCTACGAGCAGTACTTC.

This chain links TRBV7-2 with TRBJ2-7; the D gene is possibly TRBD2 (7 bases). V was shortened by 7 bases and J by 0 bases, with 16 bases between the two germline ends. The V gene's germline CDR1 is SGHTA and CDR2 FQGNSA. CDR3 size: 15 residues. CDR3 sequence (DNA): TGTGCCAGCAAAGAGGGGGGGCCCAGCTCCTACGAGCAGTACTTC. Translation gives CASKEGGPSSYEQYF. Based on the CDR3 plus reference TRBV7-2 and TRBJ2-7, the full variable domain is GAGVSQSPSNKVTEKGKDVELRCDPISGHTALYWYRQSLGQGLEFLIYFQGNSAPDKSGLPSDRFSAERTGGSVSTLTIQRTQQEDSAVYLCASKEGGPSSYEQYFGPGTRLTVT.

V usage is TRBV27 and J usage is TRBJ1-2; D is uncertain. Deletions cut 5 bases from V and 2 bases from J, with 12 bases between. The CDR3 has 14 amino acids. Germline V lookup: CDR1 MNHEY, CDR2 SMNVEV (reference sequence). Here the CDR3 reads CASSTARENYGYTF. The CDR3 DNA reads TGTGCCAGCAGTACAGCAAGGGAGAACTATGGCTACACCTTC.

The chain links TRBV6-5 to TRBJ1-2; TRBD1 is a possible D gene (6 bases). From germline, CDR1 is MNHEY and CDR2 SVGAGI. Trimming removed 7 bases from V and 8 bases from J, with 17 bases in between. This CDR3 spans 13 amino acids. The CDR3: CASNGGGLGGYTF. The CDR3 DNA reads as TGTGCCAGCAATGGGGGGGGGCTCGGCGGCTACACCTTC.

This clone was seen once. The chain combines TRBV7-2 with TRBJ1-6, with 7 bases aligning to TRBD1. This CDR3 has 17 residues. In germline, CDR1 is SGHTA, CDR2 FQGNSA. With 2 bases clipped from V and 9 bases from J, the junction kept 13 bases outside the gene matches. The CDR3 DNA reads as TGTGCCAGCAGCTTAACCTATCTCGGGACAGAGAGTTCACCCCTCCACTTT. Translation: CASSLTYLGTESSPLHF.

The chain combines TRBV5-1 with TRBJ2-7; TRBD2 might be the D (6 bases). Deletions cut 4 bases from V and 5 bases from J, with 19 bases between. There are 15 residues in the CDR3. CDR1 and CDR2 (germline): SGHRS, YFSETQ. The CDR3 spells CASSPGHPGVHEQYF. In DNA form, the CDR3 reads TGCGCCAGCAGCCCTGGACACCCGGGAGTGCACGAGCAGTACTTC.

The rearrangement joins TRBV2 to TRBJ1-5; the D gene is possibly TRBD1 (6 bases). Germline V gene sequence: CDR1 SNHLY, CDR2 FYNNEI. This CDR3 contains 15 residues. V was cut by 4 bases and J by 3 bases, with 13 bases left in between. The CDR3 bases are TGTGCCAGCAGTGCCCGACAGGACGCCAATCAGCCCCAGCATTTT. Translation gives CASSARQDANQPQHF.

This chain uses TRBV11-2 with TRBJ1-5; 9 bases map to TRBD1. The CDR3 has 15 residues. V lost 5 bases, J lost 7 bases, and 9 bases stayed unmatched. CDR1 and CDR2 from the germline V gene are SGHAT and FQNNGV. This chain's CDR3 is CASSANRGLRQPQHF. CDR3 nucleotides: TGTGCCAGCAGCGCAAACAGGGGGCTACGACAGCCCCAGCATTTT.

This clone was seen more than once but under ten times. The V and J genes are TRBV19 and TRBJ1-1; D is ambiguous. Looked up from germline, CDR1 is LNHDA and CDR2 is SQIVND (reference sequence). V was shortened by 10 bases and J by 4 bases, with 16 bases between the two germline ends. This CDR3 is 13 amino acids long. CDR3: CATGRGGGTEAFF. CDR3 nucleotides: TGTGCCACAGGCCGGGGAGGTGGCACTGAAGCTTTCTTT.

This rearrangement joins TRBV28 to TRBJ2-3, with 8 positions matching TRBD2. This CDR3 has 14 amino acids. The J segment lost 4 bases and the V segment lost 6 bases, leaving 6 bases of the junction unmatched. Germline assignment: CDR1 MDHEN and CDR2 SYDVKM. The CDR3 nucleotides are TGTGCCAGCAGCCCGGGACTAGAAGCAGATACGCAGTATTTT. It codes for CASSPGLEADTQYF.

The chain recombines TRBV7-9 with TRBJ1-5, with 11 bases fitting TRBD1. Germline values: CDR1 SEHNR, CDR2 FQNEAQ (reference sequence). The ends lost 4 bases at V and 7 bases at J; junction bases unmatched: 6. There are 15 residues in the CDR3. CDR3 nucleotide sequence: TGTGCCAGCAGCTCCGGGACAGGGGGAAGCCAGCCCCAGCATTTT. It specifies CASSSGTGGSQPQHF.

The V gene is TRBV4-1, the J gene TRBJ2-7, with 9 bases lining up with TRBD2. Germline V lookup: CDR1 MGHRA, CDR2 YSYEKL. V gave up 1 base and J gave up 2 bases; unmatched junction bases: 9. The CDR3 has 17 residues. The CDR3, as DNA: TGCGCCAGCAGCCAAGCTCTAGCGGGGAAGAGGGCCTACGAGCAGTACTTC. It is translated as CASSQALAGKRAYEQYF.

CDR3 residues: CSVRGQGNKQETQYF. The CDR3 region has the DNA TGCAGCGTTAGGGGACAGGGGAACAAACAAGAGACCCAGTACTTC. This chain links TRBV29-1 with TRBJ2-5; the match to TRBD1 covers 10 bases. V gave up 5 bases and J gave up 2 bases; unmatched junction bases: 8. CDR1 is SQVTM and CDR2 is ANQGSEA in the germline V gene. This CDR3 spans 15 amino acids.

This sequence joins TRBV27 and TRBJ2-4; 8 nucleotides align to TRBD2. The CDR3 length is 15 residues. Trimming removed 3 bases from V and 8 bases from J; junction bases left unmatched: 9. CDR1 and CDR2 from the germline V gene are MNHEY and SMNVEV (reference sequence). CDR3 DNA: TGTGCCAGCAGTTTGGCCGGGAGGGTCGAGGACATTCAGTACTTC. Protein sequence: CASSLAGRVEDIQYF.